Presented here are 2 T cell receptor beta chains from one specimen sequenced in a study of blood T cell repertoires in COVID-19 (TCRdb year 2020). The method behind the library was the immunoSEQ multiplex PCR assay. TCRdb stores this immuneACCESS table with in-frame sequences only. Part of the clones is absent; in the studies checked, under half of the shortfall reflects unresolved V genes, and no reason is known for the rest. Within this sample are almost 500,000 clones, with around nine tenths of them counted one time only. 7% to 10% of the sample goes to the ten largest clones. The sample was PBMCs or T cells enriched from blood (not recorded which). The receptors here all came from a woman in her fifties or sixties who had recovered from COVID-19.

This sequence joins TRBV7-9 and TRBJ2-3; D might be TRBD2 (5 bases). Trimming took 5 bases from V and 7 from J, leaving 13 bases between them. The germline V gene encodes CDR1 SEHNR and CDR2 FQNEAQ (reference sequence). There are 13 residues in the CDR3. The CDR3: CASSPAGPNTQYF. The CDR3 bases are TGTGCCAGCAGCCCCGCGGGTCCAAATACGCAGTATTTT.

This clone was counted between two and nine times. The gene calls are TRBV25-1 and TRBJ1-6; tentative D call: TRBD1 (6 bases). The CDR3 is made up of 16 amino acids. The V and J ends lost 2 bases and 2 bases respectively, with 10 bases between them. Germline lookup yields CDR1 MGHDK and CDR2 SYGVNS. CDR3 region: CASSEGGRTYNSPLHF. The CDR3 nucleotides are TGTGCCAGCAGTGAAGGGGGCCGGACCTATAATTCACCCCTCCACTTT.